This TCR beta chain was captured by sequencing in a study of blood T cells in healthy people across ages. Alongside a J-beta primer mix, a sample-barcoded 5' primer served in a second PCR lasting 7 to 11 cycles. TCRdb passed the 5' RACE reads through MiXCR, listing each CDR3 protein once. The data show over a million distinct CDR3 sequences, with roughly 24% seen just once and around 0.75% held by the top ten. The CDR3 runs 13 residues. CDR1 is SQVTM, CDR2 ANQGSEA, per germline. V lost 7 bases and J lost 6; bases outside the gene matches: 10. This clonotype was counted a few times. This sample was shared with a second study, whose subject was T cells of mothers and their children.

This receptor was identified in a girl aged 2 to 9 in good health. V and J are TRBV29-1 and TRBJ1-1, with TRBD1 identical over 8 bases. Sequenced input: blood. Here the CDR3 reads CSGTRDRTSEAFF. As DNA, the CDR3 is TGCAGCGGCACCCGGGACAGGACCTCTGAAGCTTTCTTT.